The sequence of this T cell receptor beta chain was determined in a study of blood T cell repertoires in COVID-19. Study-level information: Sample material is recorded as cDNA or gDNA derived from T cells, B-cell-depleted T cells, or PBMCs.

Ages ranged from about 18 to 89 years, with residence in about two dozen US areas. Participants were placed into cohorts based on the clinical history they reported. Two negative PCRs, clearance, or symptom resolution were required of recovered Cohort 3 donors. The germline V and J ends were trimmed by 1 base and 5 bases, with 11 bases remaining between them. The CDR3 covers 15 residues. CDR1 is SNHLY and CDR2 is FYNNEI in the germline V gene. Profiling relied on immunoSEQ multiplex PCR, and the TCRdb table lists in-frame clones only, not all of them. The profile covers around 400,000 clones, with around four fifths appearing a single time and 5.1% taken by the ten largest.

The V call is TRBV2, the J call TRBJ2-2; D is ambiguous. The sequencing sample was made of PBMCs or T cells enriched from blood (not recorded which). The TCR was taken from a woman in her 50s who had recovered from COVID-19. In DNA, the CDR3 is TGTGCCAGCAGTGAAGATGAGGCTGTGACCGGGGAGCTGTTTTTT. Its translation is CASSEDEAVTGELFF.